These T cell receptor beta chains were read from a single sample in a study of T cell responses to AZD1222 COVID-19 vaccine. Sequencing used immunoSEQ multiplex PCR; TCRdb keeps in-frame clones, though not all of them. The sample yields about 93,000 clones, approximately 88% seen once. Sequencing was performed on peripheral blood, taken on day 0 of AZD1222 vaccination. The receptors originated from an adult in good health. The CDR3 runs from the conserved cysteine through the conserved F or W. The D gene is left open where the match is weak.

V	length	D	CDR3
TRBV2	14	TRBD1	CASSLKQGGYGYTF
TRBV27	14	NA	CASSYRAANTEAFF
TRBV5-5	14	NA	CASSLEDSNQPQHF
TRBV7-9	16	TRBD2	CASSLGLAGGQDTQYF
TRBV7-9	16	NA	CASSLEVLRGNQPQHF
TRBV6-5	15	TRBD1	CASRRTGVNTGELFF
TRBV29-1	13	NA	CSVEEGPSTEAFF
TRBV5-1	18	TRBD2	CASSLSPVSGTGQETQYF
TRBV7-3	16	TRBD1	CASSLIGGDATGELFF
TRBV19	13	NA	CASSIGRGYGYTF
TRBV7-9	13	NA	CASSSPNYYGYTF
TRBV7-9	18	TRBD2	CASSRGALAGVKIYEQYF
TRBV7-2	13	TRBD1	CASSGQDRQPQHF
TRBV7-8	14	NA	CASSPLRALWGYTF
TRBV6-5	15	TRBD1	CASRAAGGRMGEQYF
TRBV10-3	13	NA	CAISGTASYEQYF
TRBV2	14	NA	CASSDQGVNTEAFF
TRBV6-5	15	TRBD2	CASSLGGRSYNEQFF
TRBV19	15	NA	CASSGGQKNTGELFF
TRBV5-1	14	NA	CASSLAPPNNEQFF
TRBV18	15	NA	CASSHRDTGNYGYTF
TRBV5-1	14	TRBD2	CASSLSGRVDEQFF
TRBV19	15	NA	CASSIALYSGNTIYF
TRBV15	15	NA	CATSRDLEAKNIQYF
TRBV3-1/TRBV3-2	14	NA	CASSPPPTYNEQFF
TRBV3-1/TRBV3-2	13	NA	CASSPRGTYGYTF
TRBV27	14	NA	CASSFTHSQETQYF
TRBV12-3/TRBV12-4	13	NA	CATLTGMNTEAFF
TRBV28	14	NA	CASSFNWDNSPLHF
TRBV5-1	14	NA	CASSLARYTDTQYF
TRBV27	15	NA	CASSLVGYSNQPQHF
TRBV24-1	17	NA	CATNQSEEGLYQETQYF
TRBV28	13	NA	CASKSAGGYGYTF
TRBV2	14	NA	CASSDGTPANEQFF
TRBV15	15	TRBD1	CATSRQGAGGDEQFF
TRBV19	11	NA	CASSKLDTQYF
TRBV27	15	NA	CASIQLGNSNQPQHF
TRBV27	16	NA	CASSLEGSSSYNEQFF
TRBV6-5	15	NA	CASRPGRSTNEKLFF
TRBV28	13	NA	CASTFLSNQPQHF
TRBV19	14	NA	CASSATGPPLPQHF
TRBV28	17	NA	CASSWPRGSIAGEKLFF
TRBV6-5	14	NA	CASSYSGAADEQYF
TRBV11-2	13	NA	CASSPQGPYEQYF
TRBV7-3	15	TRBD2	CASSLAGRVGNEQFF
TRBV29-1	14	NA	CSVSVVGLAGGYTF
TRBV11-2	17	NA	CASSLDLGRGNNSPLHF
TRBV10-3	13	NA	CATCRDGNQPQHF
TRBV18	17	NA	CASSPAFLGSSGNTIYF
TRBV2	11	NA	CASSAGQPQHF
TRBV20-1	10	NA	CSGRETEAFF
TRBV4-1	14	TRBD1	CASSQRTGGGGYTF
TRBV30	16	TRBD2	CAWNVGVAGAYNEQFF
TRBV4-2	16	NA	CASSQDRASGTDTQYF
TRBV7-2	15	NA	CASSSAGRGIDIQYF
TRBV19	17	NA	CASSAGMTRTSNQPQHF
TRBV3-1/TRBV3-2	15	NA	CASSQDQGGGREQYF